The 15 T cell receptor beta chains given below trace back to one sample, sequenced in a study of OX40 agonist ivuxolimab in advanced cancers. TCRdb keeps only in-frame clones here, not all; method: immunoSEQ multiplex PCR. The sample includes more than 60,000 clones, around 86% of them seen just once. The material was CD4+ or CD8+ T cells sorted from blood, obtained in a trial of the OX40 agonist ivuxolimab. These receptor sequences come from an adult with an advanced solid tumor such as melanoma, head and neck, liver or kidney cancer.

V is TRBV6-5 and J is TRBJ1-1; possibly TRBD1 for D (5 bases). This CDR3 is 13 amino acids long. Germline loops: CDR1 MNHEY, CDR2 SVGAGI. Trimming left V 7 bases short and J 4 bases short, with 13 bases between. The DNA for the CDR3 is TGTGCCAGCATCCCTACCGGGGGCACTGAAGCTTTCTTT. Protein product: CASIPTGGTEAFF.

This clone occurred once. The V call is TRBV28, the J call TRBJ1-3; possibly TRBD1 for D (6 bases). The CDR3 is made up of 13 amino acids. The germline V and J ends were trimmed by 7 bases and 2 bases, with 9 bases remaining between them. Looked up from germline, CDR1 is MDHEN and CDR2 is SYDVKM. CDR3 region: CASIQGTGNTIYF. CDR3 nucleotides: TGTGCCAGCATCCAGGGGACTGGAAACACCATATATTTT.

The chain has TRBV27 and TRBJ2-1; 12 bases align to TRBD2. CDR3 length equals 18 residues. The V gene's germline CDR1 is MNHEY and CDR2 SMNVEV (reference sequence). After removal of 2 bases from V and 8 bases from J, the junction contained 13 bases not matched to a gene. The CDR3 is CASSLRPPTSGSWDEQFF. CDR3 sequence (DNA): TGTGCCAGCAGTTTACGCCCTCCGACTAGCGGGAGTTGGGATGAGCAGTTCTTC.

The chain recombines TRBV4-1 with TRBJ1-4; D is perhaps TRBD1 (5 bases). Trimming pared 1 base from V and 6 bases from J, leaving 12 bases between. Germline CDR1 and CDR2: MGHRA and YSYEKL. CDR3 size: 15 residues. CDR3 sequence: CASSQGGWGDEKLFF. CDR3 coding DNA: TGCGCCAGCAGCCAAGGGGGCTGGGGTGATGAAAAACTGTTTTTT.

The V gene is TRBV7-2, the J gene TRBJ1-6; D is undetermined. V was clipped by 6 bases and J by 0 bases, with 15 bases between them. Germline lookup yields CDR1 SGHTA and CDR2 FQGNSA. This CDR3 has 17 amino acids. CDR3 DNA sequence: TGTGCCAGCAGAATTGCGACCGGGAGCTCCTATAATTCACCCCTCCACTTT. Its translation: CASRIATGSSYNSPLHF. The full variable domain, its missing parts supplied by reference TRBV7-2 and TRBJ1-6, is GAGVSQSPSNKVTEKGKDVELRCDPISGHTALYWYRQSLGQGLEFLIYFQGNSAPDKSGLPSDRFSAERTGGSVSTLTIQRTQQEDSAVYLCASRIATGSSYNSPLHFGNGTRLTVT.

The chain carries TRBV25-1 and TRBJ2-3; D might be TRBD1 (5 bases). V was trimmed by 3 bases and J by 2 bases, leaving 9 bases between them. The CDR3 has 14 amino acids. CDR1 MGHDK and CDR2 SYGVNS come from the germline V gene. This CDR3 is CASSDGRATDTQYF. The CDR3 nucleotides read TGTGCCAGCAGTGATGGCAGGGCCACAGATACGCAGTATTTT.

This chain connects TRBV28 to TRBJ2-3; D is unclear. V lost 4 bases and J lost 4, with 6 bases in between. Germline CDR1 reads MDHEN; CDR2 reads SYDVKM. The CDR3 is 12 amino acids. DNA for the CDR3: TGTGCCAGCAGTTCCTCTCCAGATACGCAGTATTTT. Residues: CASSSSPDTQYF. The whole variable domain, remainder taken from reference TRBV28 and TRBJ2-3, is DVKVTQSSRYLVKRTGEKVFLECVQDMDHENMFWYRQDPGLGLRLIYFSYDVKMKEKGDIPEGYSVSREKKERFSLILESASTNQTSMYLCASSSSPDTQYFGPGTRLTVL.

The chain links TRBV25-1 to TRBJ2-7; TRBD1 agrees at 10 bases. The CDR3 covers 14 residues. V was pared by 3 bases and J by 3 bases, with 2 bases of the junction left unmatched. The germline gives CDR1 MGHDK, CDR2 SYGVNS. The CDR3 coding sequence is TGTGCCAGCAGTGAGGGGGACAGGGGCTACGAGCAGTACTTC. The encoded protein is CASSEGDRGYEQYF.

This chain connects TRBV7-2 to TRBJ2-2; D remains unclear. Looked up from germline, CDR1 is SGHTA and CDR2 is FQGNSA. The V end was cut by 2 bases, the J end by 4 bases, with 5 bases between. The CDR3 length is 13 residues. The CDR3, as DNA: TGTGCCAGCAGCTTAAGGAGCACCGGGGAGCTGTTTTTT. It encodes CASSLRSTGELFF.

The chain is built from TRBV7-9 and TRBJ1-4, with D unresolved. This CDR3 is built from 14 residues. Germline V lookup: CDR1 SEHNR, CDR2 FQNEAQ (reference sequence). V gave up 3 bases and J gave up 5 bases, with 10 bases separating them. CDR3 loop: CASSLGRENEKLFF. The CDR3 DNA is TGTGCCAGCAGCTTGGGTAGGGAGAATGAAAAACTGTTTTTT.

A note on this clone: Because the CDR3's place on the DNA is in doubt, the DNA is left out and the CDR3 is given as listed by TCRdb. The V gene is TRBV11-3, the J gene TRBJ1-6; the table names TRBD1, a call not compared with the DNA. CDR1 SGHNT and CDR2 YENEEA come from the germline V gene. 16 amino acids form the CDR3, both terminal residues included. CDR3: CASSLDSGQGYSPLHF.

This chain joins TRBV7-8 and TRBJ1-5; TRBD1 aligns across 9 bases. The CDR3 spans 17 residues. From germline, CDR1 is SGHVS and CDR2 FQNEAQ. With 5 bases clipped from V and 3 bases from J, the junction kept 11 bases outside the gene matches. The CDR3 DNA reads TGTGCCAGCAGCCCCAAAAGTGGGACAGGGATCAATCAGCCCCAGCATTTT. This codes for CASSPKSGTGINQPQHF.

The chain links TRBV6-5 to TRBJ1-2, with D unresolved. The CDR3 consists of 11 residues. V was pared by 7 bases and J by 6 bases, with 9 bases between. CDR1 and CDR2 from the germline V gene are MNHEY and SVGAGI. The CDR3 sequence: CASTLWDGYTF. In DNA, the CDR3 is TGTGCCAGCACCCTATGGGATGGCTACACCTTC.

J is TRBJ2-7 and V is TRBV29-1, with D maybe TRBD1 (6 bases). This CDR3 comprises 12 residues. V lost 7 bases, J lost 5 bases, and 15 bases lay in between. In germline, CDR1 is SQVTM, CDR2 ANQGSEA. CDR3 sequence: CSGRTASHEQYF. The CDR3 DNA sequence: TGCAGCGGTCGGACAGCTTCACACGAGCAGTACTTC.

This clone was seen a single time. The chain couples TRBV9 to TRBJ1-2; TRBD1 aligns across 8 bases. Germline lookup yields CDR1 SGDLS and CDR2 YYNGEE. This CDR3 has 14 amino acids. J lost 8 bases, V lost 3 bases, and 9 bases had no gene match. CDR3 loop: CASSGETGATGYTF. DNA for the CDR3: TGTGCCAGCAGCGGGGAGACAGGGGCTACAGGCTACACCTTC.